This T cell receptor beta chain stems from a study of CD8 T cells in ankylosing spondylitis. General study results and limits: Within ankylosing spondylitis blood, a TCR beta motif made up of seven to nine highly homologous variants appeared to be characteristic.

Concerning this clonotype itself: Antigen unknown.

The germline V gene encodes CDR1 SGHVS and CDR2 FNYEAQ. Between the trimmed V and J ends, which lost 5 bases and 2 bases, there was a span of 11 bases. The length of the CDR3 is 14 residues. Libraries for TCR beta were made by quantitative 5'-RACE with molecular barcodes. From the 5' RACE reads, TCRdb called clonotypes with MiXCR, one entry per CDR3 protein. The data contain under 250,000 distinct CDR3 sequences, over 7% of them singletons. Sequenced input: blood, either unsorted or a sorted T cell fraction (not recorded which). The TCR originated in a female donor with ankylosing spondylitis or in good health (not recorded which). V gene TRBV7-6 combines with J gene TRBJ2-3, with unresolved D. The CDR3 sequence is CASSPRRPTDTQYF. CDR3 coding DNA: TGTGCCAGCAGCCCCCGGAGACCCACAGATACGCAGTATTTT. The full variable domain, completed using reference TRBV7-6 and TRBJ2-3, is GAGVSQSPRYKVTKRGQDVALRCDPISGHVSLYWYRQALGQGPEFLTYFNYEAQQDKSGLPNDRFSAERPEGSISTLTIQRTEQRDSAMYRCASSPRRPTDTQYFGPGTRLTVL.